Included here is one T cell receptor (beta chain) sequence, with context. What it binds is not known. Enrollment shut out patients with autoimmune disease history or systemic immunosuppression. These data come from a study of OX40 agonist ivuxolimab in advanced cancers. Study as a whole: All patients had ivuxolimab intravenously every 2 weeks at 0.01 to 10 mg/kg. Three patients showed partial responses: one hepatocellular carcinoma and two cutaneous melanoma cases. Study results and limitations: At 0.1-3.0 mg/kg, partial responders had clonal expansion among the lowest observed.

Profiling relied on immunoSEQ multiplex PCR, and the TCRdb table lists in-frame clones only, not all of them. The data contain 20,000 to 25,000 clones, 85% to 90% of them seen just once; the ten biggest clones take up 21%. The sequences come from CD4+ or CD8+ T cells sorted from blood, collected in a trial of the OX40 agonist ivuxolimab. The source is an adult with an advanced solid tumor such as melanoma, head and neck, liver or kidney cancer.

In DNA, the CDR3 is TGCGCCAGCAGTACAGGGAACGACGAGACCCAGTACTTC. It specifies CASSTGNDETQYF. The chain recombines TRBV5-1 with TRBJ2-5; possibly TRBD1 for D (6 bases). The V end was cut by 5 bases, the J end by 5 bases, with 13 bases between. The germline CDR1 and CDR2 sequences are SGHRS and YFSETQ. This CDR3 has 13 amino acids.